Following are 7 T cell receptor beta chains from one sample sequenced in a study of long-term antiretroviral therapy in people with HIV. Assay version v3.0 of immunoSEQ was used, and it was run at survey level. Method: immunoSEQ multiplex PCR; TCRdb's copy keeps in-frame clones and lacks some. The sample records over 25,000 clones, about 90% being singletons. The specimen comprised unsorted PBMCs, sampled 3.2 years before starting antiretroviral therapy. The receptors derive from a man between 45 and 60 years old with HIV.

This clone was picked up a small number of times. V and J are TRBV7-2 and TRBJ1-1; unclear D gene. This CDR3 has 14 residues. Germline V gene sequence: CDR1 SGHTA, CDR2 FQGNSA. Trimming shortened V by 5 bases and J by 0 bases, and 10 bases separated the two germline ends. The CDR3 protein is CASSPHALNTEAFF. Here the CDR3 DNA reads TGTGCCAGCAGCCCCCATGCGTTGAACACTGAAGCTTTCTTT. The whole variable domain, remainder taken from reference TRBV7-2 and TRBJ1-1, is GAGVSQSPSNKVTEKGKDVELRCDPISGHTALYWYRQSLGQGLEFLIYFQGNSAPDKSGLPSDRFSAERTGGSVSTLTIQRTQQEDSAVYLCASSPHALNTEAFFGQGTRLTVV.

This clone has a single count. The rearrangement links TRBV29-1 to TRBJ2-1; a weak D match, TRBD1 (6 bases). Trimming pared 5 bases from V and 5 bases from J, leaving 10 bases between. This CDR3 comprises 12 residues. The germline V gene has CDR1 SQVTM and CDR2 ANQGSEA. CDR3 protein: CSVLQGDNEQFF. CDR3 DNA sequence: TGCAGCGTTCTACAGGGCGACAATGAGCAGTTCTTC.

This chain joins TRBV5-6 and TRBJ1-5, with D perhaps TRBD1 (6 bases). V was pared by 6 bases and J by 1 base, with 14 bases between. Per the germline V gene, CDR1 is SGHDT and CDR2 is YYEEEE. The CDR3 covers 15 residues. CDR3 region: CASTRGTYSNQPQHF. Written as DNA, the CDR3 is TGTGCCAGCACCCGGGGGACATACAGCAATCAGCCCCAGCATTTT.

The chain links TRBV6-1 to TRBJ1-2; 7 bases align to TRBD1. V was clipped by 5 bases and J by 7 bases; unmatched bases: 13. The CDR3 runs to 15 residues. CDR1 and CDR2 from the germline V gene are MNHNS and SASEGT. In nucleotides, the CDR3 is TGTGCCAGCAGTCCGTCGACAGGGCGAGAGAGTGGCTACACCTTC. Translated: CASSPSTGRESGYTF.

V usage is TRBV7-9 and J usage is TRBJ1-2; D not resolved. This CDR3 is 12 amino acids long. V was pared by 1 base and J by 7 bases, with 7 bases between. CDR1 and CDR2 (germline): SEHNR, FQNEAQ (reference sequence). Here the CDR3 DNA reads TGTGCCAGCAGCTTAGAGGGCTCTGGCTACACCTTC. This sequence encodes CASSLEGSGYTF.

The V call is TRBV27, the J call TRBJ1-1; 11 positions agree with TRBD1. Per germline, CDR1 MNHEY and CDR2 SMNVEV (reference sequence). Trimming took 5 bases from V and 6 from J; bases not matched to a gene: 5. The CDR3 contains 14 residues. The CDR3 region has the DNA TGTGCCAGCAGTCTCGGGACAGGGGGATCTGAAGCTTTCTTT. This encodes CASSLGTGGSEAFF.

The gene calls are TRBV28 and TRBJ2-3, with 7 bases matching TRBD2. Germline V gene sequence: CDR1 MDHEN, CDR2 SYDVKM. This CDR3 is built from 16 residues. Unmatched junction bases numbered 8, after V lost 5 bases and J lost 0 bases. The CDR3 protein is CASSAALATSTDTQYF. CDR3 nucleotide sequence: TGTGCCAGCAGTGCGGCACTAGCGACTAGCACAGATACGCAGTATTTT. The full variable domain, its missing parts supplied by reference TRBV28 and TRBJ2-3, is DVKVTQSSRYLVKRTGEKVFLECVQDMDHENMFWYRQDPGLGLRLIYFSYDVKMKEKGDIPEGYSVSREKKERFSLILESASTNQTSMYLCASSAALATSTDTQYFGPGTRLTVL.